These 25 T cell receptor beta chains came from one sample sequenced in a study of vaccination effects on CD4 cells after COVID-19. These receptors' targets are unknown. Assay used: immunoSEQ multiplex PCR; TCRdb lists only in-frame clones, some missing. The sample consists of around 62,000 clones, around 70% of them appearing once. When less than 12 days of culture had elapsed, CD4+ T cells were isolated. Every participant took two doses of the BNT162b2 or mRNA-1273 vaccine. Sequencing used CD4+ T cells from PBMCs cultured without peptide, obtained after COVID-19 vaccination. The receptors were gathered from a human donor who received a COVID-19 vaccine.

Details on this clone: Distinct nucleotide sequences in the sample also encode this CDR3. The chain joins TRBV6-5 to TRBJ1-3; D gene uncertain. CDR3 length: 15 amino acids. V was trimmed by 2 bases and J by 0 bases, leaving 8 bases between them. Germline-derived CDR1 and CDR2 are MNHEY and SVGAGI. CDR3 nucleotide sequence: TGTGCCAGCAGTTACGACCGCTCCTCTGGAAACACCATATATTTT. As protein: CASSYDRSSGNTIYF.

The chain employs TRBV2 and TRBJ2-5; maybe TRBD2 (5 bases). The CDR3 has 13 amino acids. CDR1 and CDR2 from the germline V gene are SNHLY and FYNNEI. The ends were cut back, 4 bases at V and 5 bases at J, with 11 bases in the middle. The CDR3 nucleotides are TGTGCCAGCAGTGGGCGGGTGGGGGAGACCCAGTACTTC. Amino acid sequence: CASSGRVGETQYF. Looking up the rest from reference TRBV2 and TRBJ2-5 gives the full variable domain: EPEVTQTPSHQVTQMGQEVILRCVPISNHLYFYWYRQILGQKVEFLVSFYNNEISEKSEIFDDQFSVERPDGSNFTLKIRSTKLEDSAMYFCASSGRVGETQYFGPGTRLLVL.

This clone came up a few times. The genes are TRBV5-1 and TRBJ2-7, with no clear D. Trimming removed 2 bases from V and 6 bases from J, with 12 bases in between. There are 13 residues in the CDR3. CDR1 is SGHRS and CDR2 is YFSETQ in the germline V gene. This CDR3 is CASSLFPGREQYV. As DNA, the CDR3 is TGCGCCAGCAGCTTATTTCCGGGTCGCGAGCAGTACGTC.

This chain joins TRBV5-1 and TRBJ1-6; TRBD1 matches 9 bases. This CDR3 is 17 amino acids long. CDR1 and CDR2 (germline): SGHRS, YFSETQ. After removal of 4 bases from V and 5 bases from J, the junction contained 10 bases not matched to a gene. The CDR3 here is CASSPAPGQGDNSPLHF. CDR3 in DNA: TGCGCCAGCAGCCCGGCCCCGGGACAGGGTGATAATTCACCCCTCCACTTT.

This clone was counted a single time. The CDR3 reads CASMDRFTDTQYF. CDR3 nucleotide sequence: TGTGCCAGTATGGACAGATTCACAGATACGCAGTATTTT. This rearrangement joins TRBV19 to TRBJ2-3, with D maybe TRBD1 (6 bases). The CDR3 contains 13 residues. Germline CDR1 LNHDA, CDR2 SQIVND (reference sequence). The V and J ends lost 7 bases and 2 bases respectively, with 10 bases between them.

The chain is built from TRBV6-2 or TRBV6-3 and TRBJ2-2; no reliable D call. Deletions cut 6 bases from V and 4 bases from J, with 12 bases between. This CDR3 spans 14 amino acids. Germline-derived CDR1 and CDR2 are MNHEY and SVGEGT. The CDR3 bases are TGTGCCAGCAGCCCTCACACGACCACCGGGGAGCTGTTTTTT. This translates into CASSPHTTTGELFF.

CDR3 amino acids: CAISETPLANTEAFF. CDR3 nucleotides: TGTGCCATCAGTGAGACTCCACTAGCGAACACTGAAGCTTTCTTT. This chain joins TRBV10-3 and TRBJ1-1; D is ambiguous. CDR3 size: 15 residues. The germline V gene encodes CDR1 ENHRY and CDR2 SYGVKD. The V end lost 2 bases, the J end lost 1 base, and 11 bases lay between the germline ends.

This clone showed up just a few times. The rearrangement uses TRBV2 and TRBJ1-2; D ambiguous. This CDR3 is built from 13 residues. CDR1 SNHLY and CDR2 FYNNEI come from the germline V gene. The V and J ends lost 6 bases and 8 bases respectively, with 16 bases between them. CDR3 DNA: TGTGCCAGCAGGCAAGAAGCCGGTAACGGCTACACCTTC. Protein sequence: CASRQEAGNGYTF.

J is TRBJ2-3 and V is TRBV18; no firm D call. Germline V lookup: CDR1 KGHSH, CDR2 LQKENI. V lost 4 bases and J 0 bases, leaving 2 bases between the germline ends. The CDR3 spans 12 residues. The CDR3: CASSLSTDTQYF. The DNA of the CDR3 is TGTGCCAGCTCACTTAGCACAGATACGCAGTATTTT.

The CDR3 is CASSQAPQEETQYF. The DNA for the CDR3 is TGCGCCAGCAGCCAAGCCCCCCAGGAGGAGACCCAGTACTTC. The chain is built from TRBV4-1 and TRBJ2-5; no reliable D call. The germline CDR1 and CDR2 sequences are MGHRA and YSYEKL. The CDR3 has 14 residues. V was clipped by 1 base and J by 5 bases, with 11 bases between them.

This chain connects TRBV7-5 to TRBJ1-5. TRBV7-5 is termed a pseudogene. The CDR3 consists of 15 residues. The CDR3, as DNA: TGTGCCAGAAACCAACCGGAACGGAGCAATCAGCCCCAGCATTTT. Its translation is CARNQPERSNQPQHF.

The V gene is TRBV7-3, the J gene TRBJ2-1, with D maybe TRBD1 (6 bases). The CDR3 has 14 residues. Germline V gene lookup returns CDR1 SGHTA and CDR2 FQGTGA. With 3 bases removed from V and 2 bases from J, the gap between germline ends came to 8 bases. The chain's CDR3 is CASSLTGTYNEQFF. CDR3 nucleotides: TGTGCCAGCAGCTTGACAGGAACCTACAATGAGCAGTTCTTC.

The rearrangement uses TRBV24-1 and TRBJ2-3; TRBD1 matches at 8 bases. CDR1 KGHDR and CDR2 SFDVKD come from the germline V gene. The junction had 5 bases not matched to a gene; V was cut back by 3 bases and J by 4 bases. The CDR3 runs to 15 residues. CDR3 residues: CATSDPRGPADTQYF. The CDR3 nucleotides are TGTGCCACCAGTGATCCCAGGGGGCCTGCAGATACGCAGTATTTT.

The rearrangement joins TRBV14 to TRBJ1-2; 10 bases agree with TRBD1. Germline-derived CDR1 and CDR2 are SGHDN and FVKESK. The ends lost 4 bases at V and 4 bases at J; junction bases unmatched: 9. The CDR3 consists of 16 residues. The CDR3, as DNA: TGTGCCAGCAGCCCCTTGGGGACAGGGGTCGGCTATGGCTACACCTTC. Translating gives CASSPLGTGVGYGYTF.

The V gene is TRBV25-1, the J gene TRBJ2-5, with 8 positions matching TRBD2. CDR3 size: 15 residues. Trimming took 3 bases from V and 5 from J; bases not matched to a gene: 8. Per the germline V gene, CDR1 is MGHDK and CDR2 is SYGVNS. CDR3 protein: CASSDWRGAAETQYF. The CDR3 DNA follows: TGTGCCAGCAGTGACTGGCGGGGGGCAGCGGAGACCCAGTACTTC.

V is TRBV2 and J is TRBJ2-1; D gene unclear. This CDR3 is 12 amino acids long. Trimming pared 6 bases from V and 8 bases from J, leaving 11 bases between. CDR1 and CDR2 (germline): SNHLY, FYNNEI. CDR3 in amino acids: CASRDRSYEQFF. For the CDR3, the DNA is TGTGCCAGCAGAGATCGTAGTTATGAGCAGTTCTTC.

The rearrangement uses TRBV6-5 and TRBJ2-7, with D perhaps matching TRBD1 (6 bases). The CDR3 totals 14 residues. Trimming took off 2 bases at V and 4 bases at J, with 12 bases between the two ends. Germline CDR1 and CDR2: MNHEY and SVGAGI. CDR3: CASSYVGQRYEQYV. The CDR3 DNA reads TGTGCCAGCAGTTACGTTGGACAGAGATACGAGCAGTACGTC.

The genes are TRBV7-9 and TRBJ2-5; 11 bases align to TRBD1. Trimming removed 1 base from V and 7 bases from J; junction bases left unmatched: 11. The germline gives CDR1 SEHNR, CDR2 FQNEAQ (reference sequence). The CDR3 runs to 17 residues. The DNA for the CDR3 is TGTGCCAGCAGCTTAGGTGGAGGACAGGGGGCTTTTGGGACCCAGTACTTC. Protein: CASSLGGGQGAFGTQYF.

The genes are TRBV5-1 and TRBJ1-4; D is uncertain. CDR1 SGHRS and CDR2 YFSETQ come from the germline V gene. This CDR3 contains 14 residues. Trimming removed 4 bases from V and 7 bases from J, with 14 bases in between. CDR3 protein: CASSKGLEGEKLFF. CDR3 coding DNA: TGCGCCAGCAGCAAAGGACTGGAGGGTGAAAAACTGTTTTTT.

The V gene is TRBV3-1 (or the pseudogene TRBV3-2), the J gene TRBJ2-2, with TRBD1 as a possible D gene (5 bases). V was cut by 4 bases and J by 7 bases, with 7 bases left in between. Germline CDR1 and CDR2: LGHDT and YNNKEL (reference sequence). There are 12 residues in the CDR3. CDR3 in amino acids: CASSLQGGELFF. CDR3 nucleotide sequence: TGTGCCAGCAGCCTGCAGGGCGGGGAGCTGTTTTTT.

The rearrangement uses TRBV6-5 and TRBJ2-7; D is uncertain. This CDR3 spans 14 amino acids. V dropped 11 bases and J dropped 0 bases, with 17 bases sitting between them. Per germline, CDR1 MNHEY and CDR2 SVGAGI. The DNA for the CDR3 is TGTGCCGGGCCTTACCCTAGGGCCTCCTACGAGCAGTACGTC. Encoded protein: CAGPYPRASYEQYV.

J is TRBJ1-1 and V is TRBV9, with 7 positions matching TRBD1. Looked up from germline, CDR1 is SGDLS and CDR2 is YYNGEE. With V trimmed by 4 bases and J by 1 base, 4 bases remained unmatched. The CDR3 has 14 residues. Here the CDR3 DNA reads TGTGCCAGCAGCCCGAGACAGGGGAACACTGAAGCTTTCTTT. Protein: CASSPRQGNTEAFF.

The rearrangement links TRBV25-1 to TRBJ2-5, with 10 bases matching TRBD1. The CDR3 totals 17 residues. From germline, CDR1 is MGHDK and CDR2 SYGVNS. The V gene end was trimmed by 5 bases and the J gene end by 7 bases; junction bases not matched to a gene: 16. This CDR3 is CASSSRGTGEELTTQYF. In nucleotides, the CDR3 is TGTGCCAGCAGTTCTCGGGGGACAGGGGAAGAGTTGACGACCCAGTACTTC.

This clone has more than one count but fewer than ten. The chain has TRBV28 and TRBJ1-1; no firm D call. V was pared by 1 base and J by 5 bases, with 8 bases between. This CDR3 has 13 residues. The germline V gene has CDR1 MDHEN and CDR2 SYDVKM. In DNA form, the CDR3 reads TGTGCCAGCAGTTTATTGGGCAGGACTGAAGCTTTCTTT. It translates to CASSLLGRTEAFF.

The chain links TRBV5-8 to TRBJ2-7, with D possibly called TRBD1 or TRBD2 (5 bases each). This CDR3 is built from 14 residues. Deletions cut 4 bases from V and 7 bases from J, with 18 bases between. Germline V gives CDR1 SGHTS, CDR2 YDEGEE. The CDR3 DNA is TGTGCCAGCAGCCACGGTAGAGGGGCGGAAGAGCAGTACGTC. It is translated as CASSHGRGAEEQYV.